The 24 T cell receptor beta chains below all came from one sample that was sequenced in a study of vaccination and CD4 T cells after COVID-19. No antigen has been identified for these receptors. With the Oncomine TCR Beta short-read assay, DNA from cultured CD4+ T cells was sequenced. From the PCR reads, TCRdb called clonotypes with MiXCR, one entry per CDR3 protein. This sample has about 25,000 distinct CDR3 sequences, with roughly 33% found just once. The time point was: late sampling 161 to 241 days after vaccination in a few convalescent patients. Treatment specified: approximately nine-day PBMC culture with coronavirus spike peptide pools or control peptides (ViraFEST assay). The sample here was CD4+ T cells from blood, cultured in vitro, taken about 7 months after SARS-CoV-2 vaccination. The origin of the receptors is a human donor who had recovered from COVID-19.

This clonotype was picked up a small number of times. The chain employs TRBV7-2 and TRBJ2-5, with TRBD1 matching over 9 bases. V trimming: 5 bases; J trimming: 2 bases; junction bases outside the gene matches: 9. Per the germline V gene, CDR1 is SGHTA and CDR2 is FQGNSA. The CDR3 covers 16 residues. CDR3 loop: CASSPRTGARQETQYF. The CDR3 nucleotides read TGTGCCAGCAGCCCCCGGACAGGGGCACGGCAAGAGACCCAGTACTTC.

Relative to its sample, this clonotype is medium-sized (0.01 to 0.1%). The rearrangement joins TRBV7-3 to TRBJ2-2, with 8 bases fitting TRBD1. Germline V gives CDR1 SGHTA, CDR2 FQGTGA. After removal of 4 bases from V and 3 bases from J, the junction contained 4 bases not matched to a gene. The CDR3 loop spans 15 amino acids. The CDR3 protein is CASSSRQGHTGELFF. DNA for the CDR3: TGTGCCAGCAGCTCCCGACAGGGGCACACCGGGGAGCTGTTTTTT.

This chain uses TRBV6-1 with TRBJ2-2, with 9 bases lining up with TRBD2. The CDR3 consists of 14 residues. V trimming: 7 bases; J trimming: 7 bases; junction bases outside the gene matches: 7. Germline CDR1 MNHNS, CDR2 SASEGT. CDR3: CASNRGGADGELFF. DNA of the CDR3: TGTGCCAGCAACCGCGGGGGGGCGGACGGGGAGCTGTTTTTT.

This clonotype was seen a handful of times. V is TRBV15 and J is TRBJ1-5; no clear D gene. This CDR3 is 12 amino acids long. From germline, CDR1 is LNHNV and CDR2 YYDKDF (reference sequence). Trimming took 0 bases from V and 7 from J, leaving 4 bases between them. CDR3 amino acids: CATSRDTQPQHF. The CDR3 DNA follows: TGTGCCACCAGCAGAGATACCCAGCCCCAGCATTTT.

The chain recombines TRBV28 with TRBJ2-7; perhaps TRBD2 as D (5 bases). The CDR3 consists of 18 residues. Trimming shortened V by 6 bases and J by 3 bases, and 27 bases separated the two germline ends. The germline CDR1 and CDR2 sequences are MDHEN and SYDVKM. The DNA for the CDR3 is TGTGCCAGCAGCCGAGGGTGGATCAGGAGCCCACAATTCTACGAGCAGTACTTC. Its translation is CASSRGWIRSPQFYEQYF. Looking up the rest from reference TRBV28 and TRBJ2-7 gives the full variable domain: DVKVTQSSRYLVKRTGEKVFLECVQDMDHENMFWYRQDPGLGLRLIYFSYDVKMKEKGDIPEGYSVSREKKERFSLILESASTNQTSMYLCASSRGWIRSPQFYEQYFGPGTRLTVT.

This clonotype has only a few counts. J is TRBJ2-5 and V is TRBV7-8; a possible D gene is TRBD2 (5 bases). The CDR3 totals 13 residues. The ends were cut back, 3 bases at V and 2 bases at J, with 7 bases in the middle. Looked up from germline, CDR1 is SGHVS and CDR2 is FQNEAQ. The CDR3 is CASSFGVQETQYF. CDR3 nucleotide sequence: TGTGCCAGCAGCTTCGGGGTACAAGAGACCCAGTACTTC.

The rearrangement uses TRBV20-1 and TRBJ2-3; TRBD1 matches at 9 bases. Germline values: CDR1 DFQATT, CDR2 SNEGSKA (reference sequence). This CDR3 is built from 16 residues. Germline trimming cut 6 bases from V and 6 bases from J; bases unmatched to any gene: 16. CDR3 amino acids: CSADDFGTGNTDTQYF. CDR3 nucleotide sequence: TGCAGTGCCGATGACTTCGGGACAGGGAACACGGATACGCAGTATTTT.

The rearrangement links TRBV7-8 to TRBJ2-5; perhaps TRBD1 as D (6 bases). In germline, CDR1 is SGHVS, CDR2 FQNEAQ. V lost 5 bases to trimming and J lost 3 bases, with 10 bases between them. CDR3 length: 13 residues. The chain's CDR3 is CASSHRDKETQYF. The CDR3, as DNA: TGTGCCAGCAGCCACCGGGACAAAGAGACCCAGTACTTC.

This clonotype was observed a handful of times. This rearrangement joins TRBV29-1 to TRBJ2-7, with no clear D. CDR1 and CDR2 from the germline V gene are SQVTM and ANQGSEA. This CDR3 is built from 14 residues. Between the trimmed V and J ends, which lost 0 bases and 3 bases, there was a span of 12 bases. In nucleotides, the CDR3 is TGCAGCGTTGAAGATCCCCGTCGGAGCTACGAGCAGTACTTC. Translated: CSVEDPRRSYEQYF.

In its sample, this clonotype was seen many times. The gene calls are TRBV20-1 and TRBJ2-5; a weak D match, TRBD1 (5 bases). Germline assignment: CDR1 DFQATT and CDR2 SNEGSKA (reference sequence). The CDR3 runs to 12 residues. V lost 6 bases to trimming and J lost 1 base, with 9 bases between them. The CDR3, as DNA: TGCAGTGCGGGGCAGGTCCAAGAGACCCAGTACTTC. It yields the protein CSAGQVQETQYF.

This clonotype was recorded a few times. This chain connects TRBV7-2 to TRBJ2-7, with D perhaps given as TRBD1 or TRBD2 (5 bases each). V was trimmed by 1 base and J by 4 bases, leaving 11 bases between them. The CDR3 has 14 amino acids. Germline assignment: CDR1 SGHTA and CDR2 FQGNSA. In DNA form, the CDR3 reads TGTGCCAGCAGCTTAGACAGGCGAGGGTACGAGCAGTACTTC. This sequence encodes CASSLDRRGYEQYF.

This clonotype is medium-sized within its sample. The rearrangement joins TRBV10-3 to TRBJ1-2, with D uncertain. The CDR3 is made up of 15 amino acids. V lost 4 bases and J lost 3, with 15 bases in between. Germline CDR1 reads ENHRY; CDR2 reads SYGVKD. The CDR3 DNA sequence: TGTGCCATCAGTGGTACGGGTAACAAGGACTATGGCTACACCTTC. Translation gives CAISGTGNKDYGYTF.

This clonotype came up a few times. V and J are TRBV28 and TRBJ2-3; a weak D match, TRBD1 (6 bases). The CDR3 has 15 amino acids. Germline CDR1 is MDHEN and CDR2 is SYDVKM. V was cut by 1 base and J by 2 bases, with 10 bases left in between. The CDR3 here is CASSLSGQTTDTQYF. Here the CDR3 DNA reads TGTGCCAGCAGTTTATCCGGACAGACCACAGATACGCAGTATTTT.

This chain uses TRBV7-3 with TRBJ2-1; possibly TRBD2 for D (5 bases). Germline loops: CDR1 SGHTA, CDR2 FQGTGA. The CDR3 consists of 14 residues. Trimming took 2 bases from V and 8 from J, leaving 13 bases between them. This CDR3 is CASSLGLAGYEQFF. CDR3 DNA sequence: TGTGCCAGCAGCTTAGGGCTAGCCGGGTATGAGCAGTTCTTC.

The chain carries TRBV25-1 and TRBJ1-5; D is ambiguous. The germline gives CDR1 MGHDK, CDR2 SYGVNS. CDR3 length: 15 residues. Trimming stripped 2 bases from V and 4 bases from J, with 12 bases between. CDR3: CASSESNRGNQPQHF. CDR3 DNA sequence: TGTGCCAGCAGTGAAAGTAACAGAGGGAATCAGCCCCAGCATTTT.

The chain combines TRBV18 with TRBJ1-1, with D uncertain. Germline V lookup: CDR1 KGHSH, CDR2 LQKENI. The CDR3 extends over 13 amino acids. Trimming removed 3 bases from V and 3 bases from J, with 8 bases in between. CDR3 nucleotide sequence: TGTGCCAGCTCACCGGGAAGTTACACTGAAGCTTTCTTT. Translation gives CASSPGSYTEAFF.

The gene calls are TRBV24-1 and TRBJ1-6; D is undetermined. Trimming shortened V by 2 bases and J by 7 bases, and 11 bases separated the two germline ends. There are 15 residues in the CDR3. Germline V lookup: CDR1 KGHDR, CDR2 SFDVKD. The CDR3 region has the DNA TGTGCCACCAGTGATTCCACAGAAGGGAATTCACCCCTCCACTTT. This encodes CATSDSTEGNSPLHF.

CDR3 sequence: CASSQPGVDEQYF. The DNA of the CDR3 is TGCGCCAGCAGCCAACCGGGAGTCGACGAGCAGTACTTC. V is TRBV4-1 and J is TRBJ2-7, with D tentatively TRBD2 (6 bases). Per the germline V gene, CDR1 is MGHRA and CDR2 is YSYEKL. The CDR3 consists of 13 residues. V lost 2 bases to trimming and J lost 5 bases, with 10 bases between them.

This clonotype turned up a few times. CDR3 amino acids: CATSETQGSGNQPQHF. The CDR3 bases are TGTGCCACCAGTGAGACACAGGGGAGCGGCAATCAGCCCCAGCATTTT. The chain links TRBV24-1 to TRBJ1-5; 7 bases match TRBD1. Germline V gene sequence: CDR1 KGHDR, CDR2 SFDVKD. Trimming removed 4 bases from V and 2 bases from J; junction bases left unmatched: 7. The CDR3 runs 16 residues.

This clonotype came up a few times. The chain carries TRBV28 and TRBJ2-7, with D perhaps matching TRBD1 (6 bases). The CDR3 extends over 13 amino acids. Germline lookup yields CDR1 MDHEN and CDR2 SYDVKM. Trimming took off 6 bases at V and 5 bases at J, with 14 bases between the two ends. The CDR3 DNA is TGTGCCAGCAGACTACAGGGTGGGCACGAGCAGTACTTC. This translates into CASRLQGGHEQYF.

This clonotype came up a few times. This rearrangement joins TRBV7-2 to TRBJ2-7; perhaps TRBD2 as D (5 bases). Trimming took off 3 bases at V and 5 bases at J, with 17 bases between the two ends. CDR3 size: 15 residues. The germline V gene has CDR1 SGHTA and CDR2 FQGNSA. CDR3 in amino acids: CASSFTREVWDEQYF. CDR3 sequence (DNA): TGTGCCAGCAGCTTTACTAGAGAGGTTTGGGACGAGCAGTACTTC.

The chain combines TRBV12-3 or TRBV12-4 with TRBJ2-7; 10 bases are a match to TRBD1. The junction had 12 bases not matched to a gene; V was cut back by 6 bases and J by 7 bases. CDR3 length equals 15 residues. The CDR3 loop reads CASRPGGTGVGEQYF. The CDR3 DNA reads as TGTGCCAGCAGACCGGGCGGGACAGGGGTTGGGGAGCAGTACTTC.

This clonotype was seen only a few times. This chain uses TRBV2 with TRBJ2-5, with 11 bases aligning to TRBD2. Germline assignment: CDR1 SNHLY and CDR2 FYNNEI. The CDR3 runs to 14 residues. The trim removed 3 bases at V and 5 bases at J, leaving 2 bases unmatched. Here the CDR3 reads CASSEWTSGETQYF. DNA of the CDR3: TGTGCCAGCAGTGAGTGGACTAGCGGGGAGACCCAGTACTTC.

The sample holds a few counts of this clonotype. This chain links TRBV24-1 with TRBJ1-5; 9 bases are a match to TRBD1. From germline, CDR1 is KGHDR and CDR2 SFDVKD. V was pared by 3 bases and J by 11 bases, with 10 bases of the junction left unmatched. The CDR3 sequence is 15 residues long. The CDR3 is CATSDRDRDCKAQHF. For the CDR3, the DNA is TGTGCCACCAGTGATAGGGACAGGGACTGCAAGGCCCAGCATTTT.